The T cell receptor (beta chain) under discussion was sequenced for a study of sequential checkpoint blockade in melanoma. Overall study context: First-line arms were nivolumab then ipilimumab, or the reverse, randomized 1:1. Each arm's sequence ended with maintenance nivolumab.

This sample's treatment: randomized to nivolumab then ipilimumab (arm A) or the reverse (arm B). Live CD3+CD8+ CD19− CD56− cells were sorted from PBMCs. V lost 5 bases, J lost 3 bases, and 16 bases lay in between. This CDR3 has 15 residues. Germline CDR1 and CDR2: MDHEN and SYDVKM. This clone came up a few times. Produced via immunoSEQ multiplex PCR; TCRdb's table is partial and in-frame only. The table includes approximately 10,000 clones, more than 55% detected once. The clonotype was recovered from a human donor with melanoma. V usage is TRBV28 and J usage is TRBJ1-1, with D tentatively TRBD1 (5 bases). Material: CD8+ T cells sorted from blood (inferred from file names), obtained from a patient given nivolumab and ipilimumab in sequence. The CDR3 loop reads CASSMWGELDTEAFF. The CDR3 bases are TGTGCCAGCAGTATGTGGGGGGAACTCGACACTGAAGCTTTCTTT.